The 20 T cell receptor beta chains listed next were all sequenced from one sample in a study of post-analysis software for immune sequencing data. No antigen is known for these receptors. Built from TCR beta cDNA, the libraries had unique molecular identifiers in them. Each CDR3 protein gets one entry after TCRdb re-called the PCR reads with MiXCR. The top ten hold around 0.56% of the sample, which has hundreds of thousands of distinct CDR3 sequences, less than 35% seen once. Study results and caveats: About five TRBV segments were more frequent in patients than controls; TRBV5-6, TRBV5-1 and TRBV20-1 belonged to this group.

Sequencing used blood. The receptors here all came from a girl aged 5 to 17 with multiple sclerosis.

This clonotype was counted only a few times. The rearrangement uses TRBV29-1 and TRBJ1-5; D not resolved. The germline gives CDR1 SQVTM, CDR2 ANQGSEA. V dropped 6 bases and J dropped 5 bases, with 11 bases sitting between them. The CDR3 spans 12 residues. CDR3 loop: CSVQTWDQPQHF. The CDR3 DNA is TGCAGCGTCCAGACTTGGGATCAGCCCCAGCATTTT.

This chain connects TRBV6-5 to TRBJ2-6; 12 bases fit TRBD1. The germline V gene has CDR1 MNHEY and CDR2 SVGAGI. Germline trimming cut 2 bases from V and 1 base from J; bases unmatched to any gene: 3. The CDR3 spans 18 residues. The CDR3 sequence is CASSYGTGGGSGANVLTF. DNA for the CDR3: TGTGCCAGCAGTTACGGGACAGGGGGCGGGTCTGGGGCCAACGTCCTGACTTTC.

The V and J genes are TRBV4-3 and TRBJ2-7; tentatively, D is TRBD1 (5 bases). CDR3 length equals 14 residues. Germline V CDR1 and CDR2: LGHNA, YSLEER. V gave up 2 bases and J gave up 6 bases, with 14 bases separating them. DNA for the CDR3: TGCGCCAGCAGCCAAACCTTAAGGGGTGGCGAGCAGTACTTC. As protein: CASSQTLRGGEQYF.

This chain joins TRBV5-1 and TRBJ2-1; 8 bases agree with TRBD1. The CDR3 has 15 amino acids. Germline values: CDR1 SGHRS, CDR2 YFSETQ. After removal of 2 bases from V and 3 bases from J, the junction contained 4 bases not matched to a gene. CDR3 amino acids: CASSLEDRVYNEQFF. The CDR3 DNA is TGCGCCAGCAGCTTAGAGGACAGGGTCTACAATGAGCAGTTCTTC.

The chain joins TRBV5-6 to TRBJ2-7, with D possibly being TRBD2 (6 bases). Per the germline V gene, CDR1 is SGHDT and CDR2 is YYEEEE. There are 14 residues in the CDR3. V gave up 5 bases and J gave up 3 bases, with 15 bases separating them. Written as DNA, the CDR3 is TGTGCCAGCAGAAGGTGGGACTCCCACTACGAGCAGTACTTC. Its protein product is CASRRWDSHYEQYF.

This CDR3 is CASRQGRETQYF. The CDR3 nucleotides are TGTGCCAGCAGACAGGGGAGAGAGACCCAGTACTTC. V is TRBV6-2 or TRBV6-3 and J is TRBJ2-5; 7 nucleotides agree with TRBD1. Per germline, CDR1 MNHEY and CDR2 SVGEGT. The CDR3 has 12 residues. Unmatched junction bases numbered 2, after V lost 6 bases and J lost 4 bases.

The J gene is TRBJ2-1, the V gene TRBV25-1; a weak D match, TRBD1 (8 bases). Germline loops: CDR1 MGHDK, CDR2 SYGVNS. CDR3 length equals 19 residues. The V gene lost 2 bases and the J gene lost 0 bases, with 20 bases spanning the gap. The CDR3 protein is CASSEARGTGRISYNEQFF. DNA of the CDR3: TGTGCCAGCAGTGAAGCGCGGGGGACAGGAAGGATCTCCTACAATGAGCAGTTCTTC.

The V and J genes are TRBV29-1 and TRBJ2-2, with D unresolved. V gave up 4 bases and J gave up 3 bases, with 12 bases separating them. The CDR3 is 14 amino acids. Germline V gene sequence: CDR1 SQVTM, CDR2 ANQGSEA. In nucleotides, the CDR3 is TGCAGCGTTGCCGGGCCCGTGGACACCGGGGAGCTGTTTTTT. Translated, it gives CSVAGPVDTGELFF.

The J gene is TRBJ1-4, the V gene TRBV12-3 or TRBV12-4; D remains ambiguous. This CDR3 is built from 13 residues. V dropped 3 bases and J dropped 8 bases, with 10 bases sitting between them. The CDR3 reads CASSFRGWEKLFF. Written as DNA, the CDR3 is TGTGCCAGCAGTTTCCGGGGATGGGAAAAACTGTTTTTT.

This clonotype was observed a handful of times. V gene TRBV7-2 combines with J gene TRBJ2-2, with D uncertain. Trimming cost V 1 base and J 2 bases, with 14 bases left between them. The CDR3 has 17 amino acids. Germline assignment: CDR1 SGHTA and CDR2 FQGNSA. CDR3 sequence (DNA): TGTGCCAGCAGCTTAGTTGTCAGCACTCTTAACACCGGGGAGCTGTTTTTT. Its translation: CASSLVVSTLNTGELFF.

The genes are TRBV3-1 and TRBJ2-1, with 12 bases matching TRBD2. The V and J ends lost 4 bases and 8 bases, in that order; junction bases with no gene match: 6. The CDR3 runs to 15 residues. CDR1 LGHDT and CDR2 YNNKEL come from the germline V gene (reference sequence). As DNA, the CDR3 is TGTGCCAGCAGCCGAGCTAGCGGGGGGGCCGATGAGCAGTTCTTC. Amino acids: CASSRASGGADEQFF.

Many counts were recorded for this clonotype. The chain employs TRBV28 and TRBJ1-2, with D hard to call. V was shortened by 5 bases and J by 4 bases, with 8 bases between the two germline ends. CDR1 is MDHEN, CDR2 SYDVKM, per germline. CDR3 length equals 12 residues. The CDR3 nucleotides read TGTGCCAGCAGTCCGGACTCCTATGGCTACACCTTC. Its translation is CASSPDSYGYTF.

There are a few counts of this clonotype. This chain links TRBV12-3 or TRBV12-4 with TRBJ1-1, with a weak D call TRBD1 (5 bases). The V and J ends lost 6 bases and 4 bases respectively, with 15 bases between them. The CDR3 extends over 14 amino acids. The CDR3 loop is CASRQGAFGTEAFF. CDR3 coding DNA: TGTGCCAGCAGGCAGGGAGCGTTTGGCACTGAAGCTTTCTTT.

The CDR3 sequence: CASSHPGTGMNSGANVLTF. The CDR3 DNA is TGTGCCAGCAGTCACCCCGGGACAGGGATGAACTCTGGGGCCAACGTCCTGACTTTC. The V and J genes are TRBV6-5 and TRBJ2-6, with TRBD1 matching 9 bases. The CDR3 covers 19 residues. CDR1 is MNHEY, CDR2 SVGAGI, per germline. J gave up 0 bases and V 5 bases, and 11 bases lay outside the gene matches.

The genes are TRBV27 and TRBJ1-2, with TRBD1 as a possible D gene (5 bases). This CDR3 is 14 amino acids long. The V and J ends lost 5 bases and 2 bases respectively, with 12 bases between them. CDR1 and CDR2 (germline): MNHEY, SMNVEV (reference sequence). CDR3 in amino acids: CASSTRAQNYGYTF. The CDR3 nucleotides are TGTGCCAGCAGTACCAGGGCCCAGAACTATGGCTACACCTTC.

The chain recombines TRBV5-5 with TRBJ1-5; a possible D gene is TRBD1 (5 bases). The germline V gene has CDR1 SGHKS and CDR2 YYEKEE (reference sequence). The CDR3 sequence is 16 residues long. V was trimmed by 1 base and J by 3 bases, leaving 14 bases between them. This CDR3 reads CASSLTPGTYNQPQHF. The CDR3 nucleotides are TGTGCCAGCAGCTTGACCCCCGGGACCTACAATCAGCCCCAGCATTTT.

The chain recombines TRBV7-2 with TRBJ2-5; 12 bases are shared with TRBD1. Trimming cost V 1 base and J 11 bases; bases outside gene matches: 8. Germline V CDR1 and CDR2: SGHTA, FQGNSA. The CDR3 spans 15 residues. For the CDR3, the DNA is TGTGCCAGCAGCTTAGGCACCTCGGGACAGGGGGCGCAGTACTTC. Translating it yields CASSLGTSGQGAQYF. The full variable domain, rest sourced from reference TRBV7-2 and TRBJ2-5, is GAGVSQSPSNKVTEKGKDVELRCDPISGHTALYWYRQSLGQGLEFLIYFQGNSAPDKSGLPSDRFSAERTGGSVSTLTIQRTQQEDSAVYLCASSLGTSGQGAQYFGPGTRLLVL.

The gene calls are TRBV18 and TRBJ1-6; D remains ambiguous. Germline V gene lookup returns CDR1 KGHSH and CDR2 LQKENI. V was pared by 1 base and J by 8 bases, with 9 bases between. The CDR3 contains 14 residues. DNA for the CDR3: TGTGCCAGCTCACCACAGGCAGATTATTCACCCCTCCACTTT. Translating it yields CASSPQADYSPLHF.

The V call is TRBV7-9, the J call TRBJ2-1; TRBD2 matches 7 bases. This CDR3 has 13 amino acids. Losses at the gene ends were 4 bases for V and 10 bases for J; bases not matched to a gene: 7. Per germline, CDR1 SEHNR and CDR2 FQNEAQ (reference sequence). The CDR3 region has the DNA TGTGCCAGCAGCTCTCTGGGGGGGTGGGAGCAGTTCTTC. Protein: CASSSLGGWEQFF. The whole variable domain, remainder taken from reference TRBV7-9 and TRBJ2-1, is DTGVSQNPRHKITKRGQNVTFRCDPISEHNRLYWYRQTLGQGPEFLTYFQNEAQLEKSRLLSDRFSAERPKGSFSTLEIQRTEQGDSAMYLCASSSLGGWEQFFGPGTRLTVL.

About this clonotype itself: The junction shows a germline mismatch at one end, possibly a read error. The chain couples TRBV4-1 to TRBJ2-5, with D maybe TRBD1 (6 bases). CDR1 is MGHRA and CDR2 is YSYEKL in the germline V gene. This CDR3 is 14 amino acids long. CDR3 DNA: TGCGCCAGCTGCCAAGTTACAGGGCAGAAGACCCAGTACTTC. Protein: CASCQVTGQKTQYF.